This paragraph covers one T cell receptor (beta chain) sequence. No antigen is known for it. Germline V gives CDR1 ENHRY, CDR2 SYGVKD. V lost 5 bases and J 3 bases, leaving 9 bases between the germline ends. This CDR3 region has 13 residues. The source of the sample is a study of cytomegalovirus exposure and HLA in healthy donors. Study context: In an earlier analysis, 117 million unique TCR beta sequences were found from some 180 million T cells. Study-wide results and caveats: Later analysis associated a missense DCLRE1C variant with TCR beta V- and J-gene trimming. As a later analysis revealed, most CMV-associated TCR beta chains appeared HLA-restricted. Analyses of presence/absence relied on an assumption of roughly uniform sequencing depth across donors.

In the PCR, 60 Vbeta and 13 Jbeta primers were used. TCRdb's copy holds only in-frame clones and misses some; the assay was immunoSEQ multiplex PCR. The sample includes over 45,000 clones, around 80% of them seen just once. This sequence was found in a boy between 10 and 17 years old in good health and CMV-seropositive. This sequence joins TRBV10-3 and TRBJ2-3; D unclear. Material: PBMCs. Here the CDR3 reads CAISPSSTDTQYF. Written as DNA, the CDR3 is TGTGCCATCAGTCCTTCCTCGACAGATACGCAGTATTTT.